This passage covers 26 T cell receptor beta chains from one sample sequenced in a study of cytotoxic CD8 clonotypes in ibrutinib-treated CLL. Clones were sequenced by immunoSEQ multiplex PCR, and TCRdb holds only the in-frame ones, with some missing. The sample lists approximately 30,000 clones; less than 60% were seen once. Sample: PBMCs, taken before ibrutinib treatment. All receptors come from a human donor with chronic lymphocytic leukemia.

The V call is TRBV6-5, the J call TRBJ1-1; D might be TRBD1 (5 bases). This CDR3 spans 13 amino acids. Germline V CDR1 and CDR2: MNHEY, SVGAGI. V lost 8 bases, J lost 5 bases, and 15 bases lay in between. CDR3 bases: TGTGCCAGCGGAAGGGGCCCCGGGACTGAAGCTTTCTTT. Residues: CASGRGPGTEAFF.

The gene calls are TRBV18 and TRBJ2-7; no reliable D call. CDR1 is KGHSH and CDR2 is LQKENI in the germline V gene. CDR3 size: 15 residues. V dropped 3 bases and J dropped 0 bases, with 12 bases sitting between them. DNA for the CDR3: TGTGCCAGCTCACCGGTGGCTTCACCCTCCTACGAGCAGTACTTC. As protein: CASSPVASPSYEQYF.

This rearrangement joins TRBV19 to TRBJ2-7; D possibly corresponds to TRBD1 (5 bases). Germline CDR1 reads LNHDA; CDR2 reads SQIVND (reference sequence). V lost 3 bases and J lost 0, with 9 bases in between. This CDR3 is built from 14 residues. Here the CDR3 reads CASSMQGASYEQYF. CDR3 bases: TGTGCCAGTAGTATGCAGGGTGCCTCCTACGAGCAGTACTTC.

The V call is TRBV10-3, the J call TRBJ1-3, with 9 bases matching TRBD1. Germline-derived CDR1 and CDR2 are ENHRY and SYGVKD. Trimming at V came to 7 bases and at J to 4 bases, leaving 8 bases not matched to a gene. The CDR3 consists of 15 residues. The CDR3 DNA reads TGTGCCATCACCCCGGGACAGGGCTCAGGAAACACCATATATTTT. It is translated as CAITPGQGSGNTIYF.

The chain couples TRBV19 to TRBJ2-7, with 7 bases matching TRBD1. Germline loops: CDR1 LNHDA, CDR2 SQIVND (reference sequence). This CDR3 spans 13 amino acids. After removal of 3 bases from V and 2 bases from J, the junction contained 1 base not matched to a gene. The CDR3 protein is CASSIQGAYEQYF. The CDR3 DNA is TGTGCCAGTAGTATTCAGGGGGCCTACGAGCAGTACTTC.

This clone ranks as medium-sized. The sample carries other DNA sequences with the same CDR3. The rearrangement joins TRBV5-1 to TRBJ1-4; 8 bases match TRBD1. Germline-derived CDR1 and CDR2 are SGHRS and YFSETQ. The CDR3 contains 16 residues. The trim removed 0 bases at V and 4 bases at J, leaving 5 bases unmatched. The CDR3 DNA is TGCGCCAGCAGCTTGGCCAAAACAGGGGGTAATGAAAAACTGTTTTTT. Protein sequence: CASSLAKTGGNEKLFF. Full variable domain (outside the CDR3, taken from reference TRBV5-1 and TRBJ1-4): KAGVTQTPRYLIKTRGQQVTLSCSPISGHRSVSWYQQTPGQGLQFLFEYFSETQRNKGNFPGRFSGRQFSNSRSEMNVSTLELGDSALYLCASSLAKTGGNEKLFFGSGTQLSVL.

This chain's CDR3 is CAISDLWAGGNGEQYF. CDR3 in DNA: TGTGCCATCAGTGACTTGTGGGCAGGGGGCAACGGCGAGCAGTACTTC. This rearrangement joins TRBV10-3 to TRBJ2-7; 8 bases are shared with TRBD1. The CDR3 runs to 16 residues. Trimming cost V 3 bases and J 6 bases; bases outside gene matches: 13. CDR1 is ENHRY and CDR2 is SYGVKD in the germline V gene.

This rearrangement joins TRBV6-5 to TRBJ1-1; D is perhaps TRBD1 (5 bases). Germline V lookup: CDR1 MNHEY, CDR2 SVGAGI. Trimming cost V 1 base and J 0 bases, with 12 bases left between them. The CDR3 has 16 amino acids. The chain's CDR3 is CASSYLGGGLNTEAFF. For the CDR3, the DNA is TGTGCCAGCAGTTACTTGGGTGGGGGTTTGAACACTGAAGCTTTCTTT.

The chain has TRBV5-1 and TRBJ2-7, with TRBD2 as a possible D gene (5 bases). The CDR3 loop spans 14 amino acids. CDR1 is SGHRS and CDR2 is YFSETQ in the germline V gene. Trimming pared 1 base from V and 2 bases from J, leaving 10 bases between. The CDR3 here is CASSLSGSTYEQYF. The CDR3 coding sequence is TGCGCCAGCAGCTTGTCGGGGTCCACCTACGAGCAGTACTTC.

The chain combines TRBV29-1 with TRBJ2-5, with D perhaps TRBD1 (5 bases). The CDR3 covers 18 residues. Germline values: CDR1 SQVTM, CDR2 ANQGSEA. V lost 2 bases to trimming and J lost 2 bases, with 24 bases between them. The CDR3 DNA reads as TGCAGCGTTGAATCGTTCCGGGCAGGGATCATTAAACAAGAGACCCAGTACTTC. Translating gives CSVESFRAGIIKQETQYF.

This sequence joins TRBV9 and TRBJ2-1; D tentatively fits TRBD1 or TRBD2 (7 bases each). Germline V gene sequence: CDR1 SGDLS, CDR2 YYNGEE. V shed 2 bases and J shed 4 bases, with 10 bases lying between them. CDR3 length: 14 amino acids. DNA of the CDR3: TGTGCCAGCAGCGTCAGGGGGGGATACAATGAGCAGTTCTTC. As protein: CASSVRGGYNEQFF.

The chain employs TRBV7-7 and TRBJ2-7, with 8 bases fitting TRBD2. J lost 2 bases, V lost 0 bases, and 3 bases had no gene match. Germline V CDR1 and CDR2: SSHAT, FNYEAQ (reference sequence). The CDR3 is 15 residues long. The CDR3 here is CASSLAAGGPYEQYF. The CDR3 nucleotides read TGTGCCAGCAGCTTAGCGGCGGGGGGCCCCTACGAGCAGTACTTC.

This chain's CDR3 is CASSQLGSTDTQYF. DNA for the CDR3: TGCGCCAGCAGCCAGCTAGGATCGACAGATACGCAGTATTTT. This chain joins TRBV5-1 and TRBJ2-3, with D uncertain. The germline gives CDR1 SGHRS, CDR2 YFSETQ. V shed 4 bases and J shed 3 bases, with 12 bases lying between them. This CDR3 is 14 amino acids long. Filled out from reference TRBV5-1 and TRBJ2-3, the complete variable domain reads KAGVTQTPRYLIKTRGQQVTLSCSPISGHRSVSWYQQTPGQGLQFLFEYFSETQRNKGNFPGRFSGRQFSNSRSEMNVSTLELGDSALYLCASSQLGSTDTQYFGPGTRLTVL.

This clone appeared a few times. This chain links TRBV2 with TRBJ1-2; 10 nucleotides match TRBD1. Trimming at V came to 9 bases and at J to 4 bases, leaving 2 bases not matched to a gene. The CDR3 runs 12 residues. The germline gives CDR1 SNHLY, CDR2 FYNNEI. The CDR3 loop is CARRQGAYGYTF. CDR3 coding DNA: TGTGCCAGACGACAGGGGGCCTATGGCTACACCTTC.

This clone was seen a few times. The chain is built from TRBV19 and TRBJ1-5; no firm D call. Germline V lookup: CDR1 LNHDA, CDR2 SQIVND (reference sequence). Trimming shortened V by 8 bases and J by 2 bases, and 7 bases separated the two germline ends. This CDR3 has 12 amino acids. This CDR3 is CASGSGNQPQHF. CDR3 bases: TGTGCCAGTGGTAGTGGCAATCAGCCCCAGCATTTT. Using reference TRBV19 and TRBJ1-5 for the parts outside the CDR3, the full variable domain is DGGITQSPKYLFRKEGQNVTLSCEQNLNHDAMYWYRQDPGQGLRLIYYSQIVNDFQKGDIAEGYSVSREKKESFPLTVTSAQKNPTAFYLCASGSGNQPQHFGDGTRLSIL.

Within the sample, this clone is medium-sized. The chain employs TRBV15 and TRBJ2-3, with D possibly being TRBD1 or TRBD2 (5 bases each). Trimming stripped 1 base from V and 0 bases from J, with 14 bases between. Germline CDR1 reads LNHNV; CDR2 reads YYDKDF (reference sequence). CDR3 length: 17 residues. CDR3 coding DNA: TGTGCCACCAGCAGAGGAGGGGCCCAAACTAGCACAGATACGCAGTATTTT. Its translation is CATSRGGAQTSTDTQYF.

CDR3 sequence reads: CASSRSPNQPQHF. The CDR3, as DNA: TGTGCCAGTAGCAGAAGTCCTAATCAGCCCCAGCATTTT. V usage is TRBV19 and J usage is TRBJ1-5; D not resolved. Per the germline V gene, CDR1 is LNHDA and CDR2 is SQIVND (reference sequence). The CDR3 length is 13 residues. Between the trimmed V and J ends, which lost 6 bases and 4 bases, there was a span of 10 bases.

This clone is judged medium-sized. The chain carries TRBV4-3 and TRBJ2-7; TRBD1 might be the D (5 bases). Trimming removed 1 base from V and 7 bases from J, with 20 bases in between. The CDR3 spans 16 residues. Looked up from germline, CDR1 is LGHNA and CDR2 is YSLEER. The chain's CDR3 is CASSQGRGAGFWEQYF. For the CDR3, the DNA is TGCGCCAGCAGCCAAGGGCGTGGCGCAGGGTTTTGGGAGCAGTACTTC.

The chain is built from TRBV12-5 and TRBJ2-4, with D uncertain. This CDR3 has 16 amino acids. Trimming left V 0 bases short and J 0 bases short, with 9 bases between. The germline V gene encodes CDR1 LGHNT and CDR2 FRNRAP. CDR3 coding DNA: TGTGCTAGTGGTTTGGTAGTTGGGCTAGCCAAAAACATTCAGTACTTC. Encoded protein: CASGLVVGLAKNIQYF.

The chain carries TRBV6-5 and TRBJ2-7; D may be TRBD1 or TRBD2 (6 bases each). Deletions cut 10 bases from V and 5 bases from J, with 15 bases between. This CDR3 is built from 12 residues. CDR1 and CDR2 from the germline V gene are MNHEY and SVGAGI. The CDR3 sequence is CAIRGLGHEQYF. CDR3 DNA sequence: TGTGCCATCAGGGGACTTGGCCACGAGCAGTACTTC.

The rearrangement uses TRBV11-2 and TRBJ1-4; D not certain. The CDR3 has 17 residues. The V gene's germline CDR1 is SGHAT and CDR2 FQNNGV. Trimming removed 6 bases from V and 10 bases from J, with 27 bases in between. CDR3 nucleotides: TGTGCCAGCAGTCCAAGGGCGAACCGACTAATGATTGGAAAACTGTTTTTT. Its protein is CASSPRANRLMIGKLFF.

The V gene is TRBV9, the J gene TRBJ2-5; D gene ambiguous. This CDR3 comprises 11 residues. Trimming shortened V by 0 bases and J by 7 bases, and 4 bases separated the two germline ends. Looked up from germline, CDR1 is SGDLS and CDR2 is YYNGEE. The CDR3 bases are TGTGCCAGCAGCGTAGAGGGGACCCAGTACTTC. The encoded protein is CASSVEGTQYF.

V and J are TRBV10-3 and TRBJ1-1; 7 positions agree with TRBD1. Germline-derived CDR1 and CDR2 are ENHRY and SYGVKD. This CDR3 contains 14 residues. The V segment lost 3 bases and the J segment 4 bases; nucleotides outside the gene matches: 5. The CDR3 DNA is TGTGCCATCAGTGATGAGGGGGCCGTCACTGAAGCTTTCTTT. It translates to CAISDEGAVTEAFF.

The chain couples TRBV5-6 to TRBJ2-2, with no clear D. Germline CDR1 is SGHDT and CDR2 is YYEEEE. The CDR3 runs to 11 residues. Trimming stripped 2 bases from V and 6 bases from J, with 2 bases between. CDR3 loop: CASSFAGELFF. The CDR3 nucleotides are TGTGCCAGCAGCTTTGCCGGGGAGCTGTTTTTT.

The chain carries TRBV7-6 and TRBJ2-7; TRBD2 agrees at 7 bases. The V gene end was trimmed by 1 base and the J gene end by 4 bases; junction bases not matched to a gene: 13. The CDR3 has 17 amino acids. Germline V lookup: CDR1 SGHVS, CDR2 FNYEAQ. The CDR3 DNA is TGTGCCAGCAGCTTAGGACGTTGGAGGACTAGGACTTACGAGCAGTACTTC. Protein sequence: CASSLGRWRTRTYEQYF. Full variable domain (missing parts from reference TRBV7-6 and TRBJ2-7): GAGVSQSPRYKVTKRGQDVALRCDPISGHVSLYWYRQALGQGPEFLTYFNYEAQQDKSGLPNDRFSAERPEGSISTLTIQRTEQRDSAMYRCASSLGRWRTRTYEQYFGPGTRLTVT.

The chain uses TRBV27 and TRBJ2-2; D gene uncertain. This CDR3 is built from 13 residues. Trimming removed 6 bases from V and 1 base from J, with 6 bases in between. CDR1 MNHEY and CDR2 SMNVEV come from the germline V gene (reference sequence). The CDR3 loop is CASSHGNTGELFF. In nucleotides, the CDR3 is TGTGCCAGCAGCCATGGGAACACCGGGGAGCTGTTTTTT.